The 20 T cell receptor beta chains listed next were all sequenced from one sample in a study of T-cell memory formation after mild COVID-19. TCRdb redid the calling of the 5' RACE reads with MiXCR, one entry per CDR3 protein. This table holds 350,000 or so distinct CDR3 sequences, 20% to 25% found once. Sequenced: PBMCs or a T cell subset sorted from them (not recorded which). Receptors were obtained from a man between 18 and 29 years old who had mild COVID-19 (a few samples of this study predate the infection). Cell type and time point are not known.

V and J are TRBV5-8 and TRBJ2-2; the D gene is possibly TRBD1 (5 bases). The CDR3 contains 15 residues. Trimming removed 7 bases at V and 1 base at J, with 14 bases between. CDR1 is SGHTS and CDR2 is YDEGEE in the germline V gene. CDR3 amino acids: CASQIRQGNTGELFF. The CDR3 DNA reads as TGTGCCAGCCAGATCCGGCAGGGGAACACCGGGGAGCTGTTTTTT.

This clonotype was detected ten times or more. V is TRBV5-1 and J is TRBJ2-7; maybe TRBD2 (7 bases). The CDR3 runs 15 residues. Germline V gives CDR1 SGHRS, CDR2 YFSETQ. V lost 4 bases to trimming and J lost 3 bases, with 17 bases between them. The CDR3 region is CASSQTEGGIYEQYF. Written as DNA, the CDR3 is TGCGCCAGCAGCCAGACGGAGGGGGGGATCTACGAGCAGTACTTC.

The V call is TRBV3-1, the J call TRBJ2-5; 11 bases line up with TRBD2. Trimming removed 4 bases from V and 1 base from J; junction bases left unmatched: 5. This CDR3 is 16 amino acids long. Germline V gives CDR1 LGHDT, CDR2 YNNKEL (reference sequence). The CDR3 DNA follows: TGTGCCAGCAGCCGGACTAGCGGGCCGGTCCAAGAGACCCAGTACTTC. Residues: CASSRTSGPVQETQYF.

This chain's CDR3 is CASSPKNRGRGTGELFF. The CDR3, as DNA: TGTGCCAGCAGCCCCAAGAACAGGGGCAGGGGTACCGGGGAGCTGTTTTTT. The chain links TRBV7-6 to TRBJ2-2; 7 nucleotides line up with TRBD1. Germline CDR1 SGHVS, CDR2 FNYEAQ. With V trimmed by 5 bases and J by 5 bases, 14 bases remained unmatched. The CDR3 runs to 17 residues.

This clonotype was seen only a few times. The chain carries TRBV9 and TRBJ2-2; D is uncertain. Trimming removed 6 bases at V and 6 bases at J, with 9 bases between. Germline V lookup: CDR1 SGDLS, CDR2 YYNGEE. This CDR3 has 12 amino acids. CDR3 sequence: CASTTGPGELFF. CDR3 DNA sequence: TGTGCCAGCACCACGGGTCCCGGGGAGCTGTTTTTT.

In the case of this clonotype: The conserved phenylalanine or tryptophan is not found at the CDR3 terminus, so this likely reflects a read error. The rearrangement uses TRBV5-6 and TRBJ2-4, with D uncertain. The germline gives CDR1 SGHDT, CDR2 YYEEEE. The CDR3 sequence is 13 residues long. V lost 4 bases and J 7 bases, leaving 12 bases between the germline ends. CDR3 sequence reads: CASSPRSGNIQYL. CDR3 bases: TGTGCCAGCAGCCCGAGATCTGGGAACATTCAGTACCTC.

This clonotype has a handful of counts. This chain uses TRBV4-2 with TRBJ2-7, with TRBD1 identical over 7 bases. The CDR3 is 17 amino acids. Germline CDR1 reads LGHNA; CDR2 reads YNFKEQ. With 0 bases clipped from V and 3 bases from J, the junction kept 11 bases outside the gene matches. The CDR3 region is CASSQEASRQGNYEQYF. DNA of the CDR3: TGTGCCAGCAGCCAAGAAGCCAGCAGACAGGGAAACTACGAGCAGTACTTC.

The V and J genes are TRBV5-1 and TRBJ2-7, with 10 bases fitting TRBD1. The length of the CDR3 is 15 residues. Germline V gene sequence: CDR1 SGHRS, CDR2 YFSETQ. V lost 4 bases and J lost 3; bases outside the gene matches: 7. The chain's CDR3 is CASSAAWTGGYEQYF. CDR3 in DNA: TGCGCCAGCAGCGCAGCCTGGACAGGGGGCTACGAGCAGTACTTC.

This chain connects TRBV5-1 to TRBJ2-1; perhaps TRBD1 as D (6 bases). The CDR3 extends over 15 amino acids. CDR1 SGHRS and CDR2 YFSETQ come from the germline V gene. Trimming left V 0 bases short and J 3 bases short, with 10 bases between. CDR3 residues: CASSLGAGDYNEQFF. CDR3 DNA: TGCGCCAGCAGCTTGGGAGCAGGGGACTACAATGAGCAGTTCTTC.

The chain has TRBV7-9 and TRBJ1-1, with D unclear. Germline V gene sequence: CDR1 SEHNR, CDR2 FQNEAQ (reference sequence). This CDR3 comprises 12 residues. V lost 5 bases, J lost 7 bases, and 11 bases lay in between. CDR3 residues: CASSPLGLEAFF. The CDR3 DNA reads as TGTGCCAGCAGCCCCCTGGGCCTTGAAGCTTTCTTT. The variable domain in full, completed from reference TRBV7-9 and TRBJ1-1, reads DTGVSQNPRHKITKRGQNVTFRCDPISEHNRLYWYRQTLGQGPEFLTYFQNEAQLEKSRLLSDRFSAERPKGSFSTLEIQRTEQGDSAMYLCASSPLGLEAFFGQGTRLTVV.

The chain joins TRBV3-1 to TRBJ2-1, with D unclear. CDR1 and CDR2 from the germline V gene are LGHDT and YNNKEL (reference sequence). This CDR3 region has 12 residues. The ends were cut back, 8 bases at V and 10 bases at J, with 15 bases in the middle. DNA of the CDR3: TGTGCCAGCTCTTCCCGGTCCCTGGAGCAGTTCTTC. This translates into CASSSRSLEQFF.

The genes are TRBV7-3 and TRBJ2-2; D ambiguous. Between the trimmed V and J ends, which lost 5 bases and 4 bases, there was a span of 11 bases. The CDR3 runs 14 residues. Germline V gene sequence: CDR1 SGHTA, CDR2 FQGTGA. DNA for the CDR3: TGTGCCAGCAGCCCCCACCCGGTCACCGGGGAGCTGTTTTTT. This gives the protein CASSPHPVTGELFF.

This clonotype showed up just a few times. The CDR3 DNA reads TGTGCCAGCAGTTTTGGAGGACTAGCACCTAGGCAAGAGACCCAGTACTTC. Encoded protein: CASSFGGLAPRQETQYF. The chain uses TRBV6-2 or TRBV6-3 and TRBJ2-5; TRBD2 matches at 8 bases. V lost 4 bases and J lost 2; bases outside the gene matches: 12. CDR1 and CDR2 (germline): MNHEY, SVGEGT. The CDR3 spans 17 residues.

J is TRBJ2-5 and V is TRBV20-1, with 14 nucleotides matching TRBD2. Germline loops: CDR1 DFQATT, CDR2 SNEGSKA (reference sequence). The CDR3 has 14 amino acids. J was trimmed by 5 bases and V by 5 bases; bases with no gene match: 4. In DNA, the CDR3 is TGCAGTGCTGAGACTAGCGGGGGGGCGGAGACCCAGTACTTC. Its protein product is CSAETSGGAETQYF.

This clonotype has a count of ten or more. The rearrangement links TRBV4-3 to TRBJ2-3; TRBD2 aligns across 7 bases. Germline trimming cut 4 bases from V and 6 bases from J; bases unmatched to any gene: 4. Germline loops: CDR1 LGHNA, CDR2 YSLEER. CDR3 length: 13 residues. The CDR3 DNA reads as TGCGCCAGCAGCCCGGGAGGAGGGGATACGCAGTATTTT. As protein: CASSPGGGDTQYF.

This clonotype was found a few times. The V call is TRBV4-1, the J call TRBJ2-3; 9 bases are a match to TRBD2. The CDR3 spans 15 residues. V lost 3 bases and J lost 6; bases outside the gene matches: 7. The V gene's germline CDR1 is MGHRA and CDR2 YSYEKL. This CDR3 reads CASSQLGLAQDTQYF. The CDR3, as DNA: TGCGCCAGCAGCCAGCTTGGACTAGCGCAGGATACGCAGTATTTT.

This chain uses TRBV12-3 or TRBV12-4 with TRBJ2-3; possible D gene TRBD1, 5 bases. The CDR3 runs to 13 residues. Between the trimmed V and J ends, which lost 3 bases and 6 bases, there was a span of 10 bases. The CDR3 spells CASSFPGKDTQYF. In DNA form, the CDR3 reads TGTGCCAGCAGTTTCCCAGGGAAGGATACGCAGTATTTT.

The genes are TRBV20-1 and TRBJ2-7, with TRBD2 matching 8 bases. The CDR3 sequence is 14 residues long. V was clipped by 6 bases and J by 4 bases; unmatched bases: 11. Germline-derived CDR1 and CDR2 are DFQATT and SNEGSKA (reference sequence). CDR3 in DNA: TGCAGTGCCCTACGGGGGGGTAGCTTTTACGAGCAGTACGTC. Its translation is CSALRGGSFYEQYV.

The chain links TRBV28 to TRBJ1-1, with D unclear. The germline V and J ends were trimmed by 4 bases and 1 base, with 10 bases remaining between them. The CDR3 totals 14 residues. The germline V gene has CDR1 MDHEN and CDR2 SYDVKM. The CDR3 DNA reads TGTGCCAGCAGTTCCCCCTGGAGGAACACTGAAGCTTTCTTT. Amino acid sequence: CASSSPWRNTEAFF.

This clonotype was picked up a small number of times. J is TRBJ1-6 and V is TRBV5-1; the match to TRBD1 covers 9 bases. The CDR3 length is 14 residues. Germline CDR1 SGHRS, CDR2 YFSETQ. V shed 4 bases, J shed 13 bases, and the junction held 9 bases outside the gene matches. CDR3 bases: TGCGCCAGCAGCCCGGACAGGGGCCCAACCCCCCTCCACTTT. Translated, it gives CASSPDRGPTPLHF.